This T cell receptor (beta chain) was documented in a study of CD8 T cell repertoires and HIV-1 epitope variants. As for the study in general: T cells were stimulated with Twenty-five Gag and Nef peptides separately. Controls included no peptide, Ebola AY9 epitope, and a CMV, EBV, flu pool.

A word on this clone: The antigen remains undetermined.

Clones were read by immunoSEQ multiplex PCR, and TCRdb kept only the in-frame ones, dropping some. This sample has around 4,000 clones; around 57% occur once, and the top ten carry 44%. Germline values: CDR1 MNHEY, CDR2 SVGAGI. The CDR3 runs 15 residues. Between the trimmed V and J ends, which lost 0 bases and 4 bases, there was a span of 12 bases. Study-wide results and caveats: Nine antigen-specific TCR beta clonotypes were found; about six seemed cross-reactive to variants.

This clonotype was obtained from a male donor with HIV. Source material: cultured CD8+ T cells derived from PBMCs. The rearrangement uses TRBV6-5 and TRBJ1-1; D unresolved. This CDR3 is CASSYSISGSTEAFF. The CDR3 DNA follows: TGTGCCAGCAGTTACTCGATATCGGGATCCACTGAAGCTTTCTTT.